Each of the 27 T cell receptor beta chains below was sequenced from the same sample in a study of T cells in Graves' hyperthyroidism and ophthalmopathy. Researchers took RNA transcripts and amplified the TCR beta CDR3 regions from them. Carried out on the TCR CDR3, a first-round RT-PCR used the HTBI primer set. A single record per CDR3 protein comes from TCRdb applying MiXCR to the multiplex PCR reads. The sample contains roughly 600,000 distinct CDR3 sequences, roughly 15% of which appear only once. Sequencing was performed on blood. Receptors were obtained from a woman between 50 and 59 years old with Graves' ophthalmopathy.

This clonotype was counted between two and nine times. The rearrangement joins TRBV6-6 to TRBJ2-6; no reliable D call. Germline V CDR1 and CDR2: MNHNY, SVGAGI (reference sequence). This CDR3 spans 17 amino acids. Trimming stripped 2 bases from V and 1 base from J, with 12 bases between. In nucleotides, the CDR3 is TGTGCCAGCAGTTACCTTCAGGCTCTGTCTGGGGCCAACGTCCTGACTTTC. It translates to CASSYLQALSGANVLTF.

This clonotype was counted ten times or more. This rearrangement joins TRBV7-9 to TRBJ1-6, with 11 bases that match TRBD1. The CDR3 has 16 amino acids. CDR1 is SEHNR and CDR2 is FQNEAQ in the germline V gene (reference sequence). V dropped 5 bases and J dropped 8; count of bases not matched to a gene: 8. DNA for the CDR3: TGTGCCAGCAGCGCCCGGACAGGGGGCGTTTATTCACCCCTCCACTTT. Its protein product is CASSARTGGVYSPLHF.

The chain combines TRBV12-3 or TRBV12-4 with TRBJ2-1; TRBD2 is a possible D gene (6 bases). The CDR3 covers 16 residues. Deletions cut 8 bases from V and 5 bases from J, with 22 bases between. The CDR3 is CASALAQARFNNEQFF. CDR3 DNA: TGTGCCAGCGCACTAGCTCAGGCGAGGTTTAACAATGAGCAGTTCTTC.

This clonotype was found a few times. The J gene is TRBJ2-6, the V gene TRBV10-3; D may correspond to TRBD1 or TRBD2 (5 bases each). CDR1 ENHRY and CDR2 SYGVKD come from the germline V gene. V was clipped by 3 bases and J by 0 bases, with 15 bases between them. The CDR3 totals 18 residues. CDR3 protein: CAISEPGAPSSGANVLTF. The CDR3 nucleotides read TGTGCCATCAGTGAACCCGGGGCTCCGAGCTCTGGGGCCAACGTCCTGACTTTC.

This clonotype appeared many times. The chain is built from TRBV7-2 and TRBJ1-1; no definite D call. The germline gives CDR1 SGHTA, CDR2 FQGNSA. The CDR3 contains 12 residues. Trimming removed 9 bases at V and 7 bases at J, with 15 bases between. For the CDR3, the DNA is TGTGCCAGTCATGGACGGAATTATGAAGCTTTCTTT. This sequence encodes CASHGRNYEAFF. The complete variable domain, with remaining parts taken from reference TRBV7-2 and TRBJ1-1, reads GAGVSQSPSNKVTEKGKDVELRCDPISGHTALYWYRQSLGQGLEFLIYFQGNSAPDKSGLPSDRFSAERTGGSVSTLTIQRTQQEDSAVYLCASHGRNYEAFFGQGTRLTVV.

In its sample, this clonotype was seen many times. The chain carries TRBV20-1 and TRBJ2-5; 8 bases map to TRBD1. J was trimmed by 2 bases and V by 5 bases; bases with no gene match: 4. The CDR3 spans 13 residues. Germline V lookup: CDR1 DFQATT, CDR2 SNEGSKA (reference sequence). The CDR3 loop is CSAPGQGQETQYF. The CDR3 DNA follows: TGCAGTGCTCCAGGACAGGGTCAAGAGACCCAGTACTTC.

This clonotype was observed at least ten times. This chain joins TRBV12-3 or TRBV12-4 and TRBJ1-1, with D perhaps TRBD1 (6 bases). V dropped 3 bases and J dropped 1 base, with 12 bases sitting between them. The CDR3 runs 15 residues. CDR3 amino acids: CASSFRQGKNTEAFF. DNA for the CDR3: TGTGCCAGCAGTTTTCGCCAGGGGAAGAACACTGAAGCTTTCTTT.

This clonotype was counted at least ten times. The DNA of the CDR3 is TGTGCCAGCTCAACCAGTTCAGGGGAGCAGTTCTTC. Protein: CASSTSSGEQFF. The V and J genes are TRBV18 and TRBJ2-1; D might be TRBD1 (5 bases). Trimming took 5 bases from V and 10 from J, leaving 12 bases between them. This CDR3 has 12 residues. CDR1 is KGHSH, CDR2 LQKENI, per germline.

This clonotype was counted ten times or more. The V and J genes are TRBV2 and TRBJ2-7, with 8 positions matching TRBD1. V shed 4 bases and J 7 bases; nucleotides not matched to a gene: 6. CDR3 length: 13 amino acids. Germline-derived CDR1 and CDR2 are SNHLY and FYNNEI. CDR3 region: CASSVQGAGEQYF. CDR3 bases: TGTGCCAGCAGTGTCCAGGGGGCCGGGGAGCAGTACTTC.

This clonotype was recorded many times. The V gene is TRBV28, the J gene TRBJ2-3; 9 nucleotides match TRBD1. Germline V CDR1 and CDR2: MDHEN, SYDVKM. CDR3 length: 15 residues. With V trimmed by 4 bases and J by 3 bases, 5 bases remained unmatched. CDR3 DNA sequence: TGTGCCAGCAGTTCGGACAGGGGCGAGACAGATACGCAGTATTTT. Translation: CASSSDRGETDTQYF.

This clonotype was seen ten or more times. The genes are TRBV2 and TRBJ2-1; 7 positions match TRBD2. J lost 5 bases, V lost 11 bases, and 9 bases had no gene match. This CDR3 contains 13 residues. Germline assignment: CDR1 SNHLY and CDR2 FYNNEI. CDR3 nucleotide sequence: TGTGCCGCTGAGAGACTAGCAGACAATGAGCAGTTCTTC. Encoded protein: CAAERLADNEQFF.

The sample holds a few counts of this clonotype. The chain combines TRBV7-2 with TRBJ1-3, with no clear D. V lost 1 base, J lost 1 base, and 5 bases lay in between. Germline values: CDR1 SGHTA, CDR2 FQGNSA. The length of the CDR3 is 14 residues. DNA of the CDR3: TGTGCCAGCAGCTTAGGGATTTCTGGAAACACCATATATTTT. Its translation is CASSLGISGNTIYF.

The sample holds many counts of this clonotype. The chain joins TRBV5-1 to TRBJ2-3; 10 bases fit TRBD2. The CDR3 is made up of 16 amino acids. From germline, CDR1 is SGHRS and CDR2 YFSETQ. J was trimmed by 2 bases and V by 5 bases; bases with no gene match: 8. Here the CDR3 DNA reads TGCGCCAGCAGTCGGGATGGACTAGCGGTCACAGATACGCAGTATTTT. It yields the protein CASSRDGLAVTDTQYF.

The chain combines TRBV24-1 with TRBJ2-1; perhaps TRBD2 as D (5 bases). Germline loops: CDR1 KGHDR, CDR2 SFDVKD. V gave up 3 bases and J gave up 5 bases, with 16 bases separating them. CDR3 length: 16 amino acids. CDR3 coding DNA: TGTGCCACCAGTGATCACCTAGGGAGTAGCGACAATGAGCAGTTCTTC. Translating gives CATSDHLGSSDNEQFF.

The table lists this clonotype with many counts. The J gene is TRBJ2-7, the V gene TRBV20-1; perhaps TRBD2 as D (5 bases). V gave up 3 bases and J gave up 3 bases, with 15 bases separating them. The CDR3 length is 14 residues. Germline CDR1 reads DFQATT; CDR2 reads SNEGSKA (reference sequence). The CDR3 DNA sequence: TGCAGTGCTAGCAGAGGGTACGGAGACTACGAGCAGTACTTC. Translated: CSASRGYGDYEQYF.

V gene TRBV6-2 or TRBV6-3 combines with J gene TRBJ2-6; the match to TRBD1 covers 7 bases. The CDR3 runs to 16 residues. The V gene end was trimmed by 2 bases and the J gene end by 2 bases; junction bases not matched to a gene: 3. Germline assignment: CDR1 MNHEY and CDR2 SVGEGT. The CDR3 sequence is CASSYPGTAGANVLTF. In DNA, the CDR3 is TGTGCCAGCAGTTACCCAGGGACAGCTGGGGCCAACGTCCTGACTTTC.

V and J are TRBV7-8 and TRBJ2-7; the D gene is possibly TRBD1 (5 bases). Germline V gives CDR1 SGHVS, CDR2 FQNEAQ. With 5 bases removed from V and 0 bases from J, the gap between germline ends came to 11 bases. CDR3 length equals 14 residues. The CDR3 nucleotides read TGTGCCAGCAGCACGACAGAGAGCTCCTACGAGCAGTACTTC. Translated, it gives CASSTTESSYEQYF.

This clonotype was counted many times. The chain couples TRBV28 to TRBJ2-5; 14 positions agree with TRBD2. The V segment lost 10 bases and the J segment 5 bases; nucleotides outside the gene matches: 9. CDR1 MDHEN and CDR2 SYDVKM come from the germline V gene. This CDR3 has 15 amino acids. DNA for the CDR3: TGTGCCACCAAGACTAGCGGGAGGGCCATGGAGACCCAGTACTTC. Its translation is CATKTSGRAMETQYF.

The CDR3 spells CSARDLRTSGYAWLDEQFF. The CDR3, as DNA: TGCAGTGCTAGAGATCTTCGGACTAGCGGGTACGCATGGTTGGATGAGCAGTTCTTC. J is TRBJ2-1 and V is TRBV20-1; 11 bases align to TRBD2. Looked up from germline, CDR1 is DFQATT and CDR2 is SNEGSKA (reference sequence). The V segment lost 0 bases and the J segment 8 bases; nucleotides outside the gene matches: 18. The CDR3 is made up of 19 amino acids.

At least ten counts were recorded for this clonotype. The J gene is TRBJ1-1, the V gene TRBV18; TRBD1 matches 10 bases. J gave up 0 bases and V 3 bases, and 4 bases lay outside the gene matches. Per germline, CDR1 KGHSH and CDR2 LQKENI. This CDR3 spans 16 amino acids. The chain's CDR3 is CASSPDRGLMNTEAFF. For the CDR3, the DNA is TGTGCCAGCTCACCCGACAGGGGGCTTATGAACACTGAAGCTTTCTTT.

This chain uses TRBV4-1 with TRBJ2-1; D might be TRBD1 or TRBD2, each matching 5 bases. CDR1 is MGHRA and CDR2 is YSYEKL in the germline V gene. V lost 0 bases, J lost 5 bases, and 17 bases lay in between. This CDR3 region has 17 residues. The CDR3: CASSQEGVGWADNEQFF. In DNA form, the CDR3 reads TGCGCCAGCAGCCAAGAGGGGGTTGGATGGGCTGACAATGAGCAGTTCTTC.

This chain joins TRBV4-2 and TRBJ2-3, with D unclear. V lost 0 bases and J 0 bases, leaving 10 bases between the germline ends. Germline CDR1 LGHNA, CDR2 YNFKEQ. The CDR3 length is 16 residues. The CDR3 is CASSQEGARSTDTQYF. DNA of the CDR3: TGTGCCAGCAGCCAAGAAGGAGCTCGGAGCACAGATACGCAGTATTTT.

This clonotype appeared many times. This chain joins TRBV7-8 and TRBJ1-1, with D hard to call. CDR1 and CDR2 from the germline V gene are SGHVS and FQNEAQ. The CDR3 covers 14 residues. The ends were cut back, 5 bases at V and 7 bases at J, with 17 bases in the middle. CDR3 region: CASSPTGGGGEAFF. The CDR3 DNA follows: TGTGCCAGCAGCCCCACCGGAGGTGGCGGTGAAGCTTTCTTT.

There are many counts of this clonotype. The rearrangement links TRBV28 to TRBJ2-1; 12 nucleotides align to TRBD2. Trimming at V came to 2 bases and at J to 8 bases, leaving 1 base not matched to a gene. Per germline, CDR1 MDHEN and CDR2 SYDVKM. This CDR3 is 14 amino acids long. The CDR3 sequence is CASSLLAGGHEQFF. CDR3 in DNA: TGTGCCAGCAGTTTACTAGCGGGAGGGCATGAGCAGTTCTTC.

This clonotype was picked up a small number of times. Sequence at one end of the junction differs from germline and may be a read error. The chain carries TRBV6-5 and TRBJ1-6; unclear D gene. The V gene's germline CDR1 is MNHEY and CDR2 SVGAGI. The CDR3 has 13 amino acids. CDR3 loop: CASSDSRFSPLHF. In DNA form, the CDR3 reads TGTGCCAGCAGTGACTCTCGGTTTTCACCCCTCCACTTT.

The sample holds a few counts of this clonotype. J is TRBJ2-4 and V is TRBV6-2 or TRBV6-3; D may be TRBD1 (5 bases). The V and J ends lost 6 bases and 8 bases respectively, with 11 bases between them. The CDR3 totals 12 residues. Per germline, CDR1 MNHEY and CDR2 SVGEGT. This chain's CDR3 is CASSLNRYIQYF. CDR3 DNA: TGTGCCAGCAGCCTGAACAGGTACATTCAGTACTTC.

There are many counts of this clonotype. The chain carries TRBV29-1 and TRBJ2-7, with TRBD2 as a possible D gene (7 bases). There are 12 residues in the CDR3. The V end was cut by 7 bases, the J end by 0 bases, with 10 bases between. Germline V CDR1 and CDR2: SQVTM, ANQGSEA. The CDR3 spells CSGGGSSYEQYF. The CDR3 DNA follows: TGCAGCGGCGGGGGCAGCTCCTACGAGCAGTACTTC.